This TCR beta chain was captured by sequencing in a study of graft-versus-host responses after intestinal transplantation. Study context: Transplantation in recipients was multivisceral, liver-intestinal, or isolated intestinal. After anti-thymocyte globulin induction, recipients took tacrolimus and steroids for around 3 years.

Points on this clone: Its antigen remains unknown.

Libraries were prepared by immunoSEQ multiplex PCR; TCRdb keeps only in-frame clonotypes and omits some of them. The sample shows some 96,000 clones, 80% to 95% of them seen only once. Findings of the study overall: Some patients had graft-donor T cell macrochimerism. In their allografts, the ratios of graft-versus-host to host-versus-graft T cell clones were high.

The CDR3 consists of 14 residues. Trimming stripped 3 bases from V and 2 bases from J, with 12 bases between. CDR1 SGDLS and CDR2 YYNGEE come from the germline V gene. This rearrangement joins TRBV9 to TRBJ2-7; D possibly corresponds to TRBD2 (6 bases). The material was PBMCs, obtained about 440 days after intestinal transplant. The TCR comes from a human patient who received an intestinal transplant, so some T cells may come from the graft donor. CDR3 protein: CASSAGDGPYEQYF. For the CDR3, the DNA is TGTGCCAGCAGCGCGGGGGACGGACCCTACGAGCAGTACTTC.